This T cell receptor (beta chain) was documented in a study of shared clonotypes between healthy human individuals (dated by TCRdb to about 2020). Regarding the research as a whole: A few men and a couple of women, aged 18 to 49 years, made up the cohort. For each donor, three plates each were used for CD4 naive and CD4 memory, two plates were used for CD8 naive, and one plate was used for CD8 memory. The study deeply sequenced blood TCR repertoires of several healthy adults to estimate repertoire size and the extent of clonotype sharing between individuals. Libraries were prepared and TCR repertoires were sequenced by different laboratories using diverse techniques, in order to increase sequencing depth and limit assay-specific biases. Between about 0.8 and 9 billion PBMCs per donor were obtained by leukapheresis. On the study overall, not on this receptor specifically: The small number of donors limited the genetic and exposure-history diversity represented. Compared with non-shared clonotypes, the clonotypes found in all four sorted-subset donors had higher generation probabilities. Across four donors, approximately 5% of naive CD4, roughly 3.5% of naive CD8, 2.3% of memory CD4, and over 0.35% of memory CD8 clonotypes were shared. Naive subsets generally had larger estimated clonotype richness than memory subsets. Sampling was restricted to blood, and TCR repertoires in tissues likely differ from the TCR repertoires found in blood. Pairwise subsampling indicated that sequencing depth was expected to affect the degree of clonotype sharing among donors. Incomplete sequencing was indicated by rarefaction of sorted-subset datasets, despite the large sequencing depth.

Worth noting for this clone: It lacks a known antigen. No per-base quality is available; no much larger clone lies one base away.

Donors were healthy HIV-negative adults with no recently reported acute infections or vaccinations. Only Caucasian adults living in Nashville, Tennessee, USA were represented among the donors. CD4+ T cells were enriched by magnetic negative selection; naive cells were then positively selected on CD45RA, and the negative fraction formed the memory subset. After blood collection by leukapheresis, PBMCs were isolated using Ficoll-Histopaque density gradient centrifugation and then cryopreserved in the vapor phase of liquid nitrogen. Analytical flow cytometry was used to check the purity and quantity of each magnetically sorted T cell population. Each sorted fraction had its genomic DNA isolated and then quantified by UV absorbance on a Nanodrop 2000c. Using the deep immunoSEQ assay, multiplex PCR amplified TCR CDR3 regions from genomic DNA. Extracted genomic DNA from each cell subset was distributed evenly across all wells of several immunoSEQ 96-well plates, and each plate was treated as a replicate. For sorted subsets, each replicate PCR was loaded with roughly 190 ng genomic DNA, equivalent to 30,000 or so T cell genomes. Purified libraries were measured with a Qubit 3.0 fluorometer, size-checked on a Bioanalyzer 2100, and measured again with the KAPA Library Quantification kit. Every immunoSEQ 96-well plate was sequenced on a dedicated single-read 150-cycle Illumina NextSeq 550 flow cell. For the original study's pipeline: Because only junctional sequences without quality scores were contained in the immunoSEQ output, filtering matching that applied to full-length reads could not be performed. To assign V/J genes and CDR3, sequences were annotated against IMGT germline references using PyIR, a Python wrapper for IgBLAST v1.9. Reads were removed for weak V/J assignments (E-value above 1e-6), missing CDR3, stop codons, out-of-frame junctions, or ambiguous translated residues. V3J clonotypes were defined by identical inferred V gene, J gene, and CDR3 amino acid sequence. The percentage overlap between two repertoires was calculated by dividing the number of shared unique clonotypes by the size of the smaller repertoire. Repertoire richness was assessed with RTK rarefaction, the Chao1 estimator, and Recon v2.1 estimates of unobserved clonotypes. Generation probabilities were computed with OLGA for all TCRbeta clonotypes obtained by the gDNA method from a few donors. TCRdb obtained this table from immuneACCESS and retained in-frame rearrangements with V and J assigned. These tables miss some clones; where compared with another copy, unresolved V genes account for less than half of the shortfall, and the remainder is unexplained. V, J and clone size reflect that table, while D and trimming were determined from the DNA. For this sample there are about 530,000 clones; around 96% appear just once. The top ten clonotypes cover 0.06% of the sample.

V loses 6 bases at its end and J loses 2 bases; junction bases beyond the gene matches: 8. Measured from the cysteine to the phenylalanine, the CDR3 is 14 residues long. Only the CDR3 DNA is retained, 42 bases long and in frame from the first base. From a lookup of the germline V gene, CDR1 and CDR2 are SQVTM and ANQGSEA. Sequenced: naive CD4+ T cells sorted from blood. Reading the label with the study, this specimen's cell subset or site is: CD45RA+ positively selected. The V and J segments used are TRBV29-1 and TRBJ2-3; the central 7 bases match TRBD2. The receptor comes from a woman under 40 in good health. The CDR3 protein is CSVTTGTTTDTQYF. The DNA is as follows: TGCAGCGTGACAACCGGGACTACCACAGATACGCAGTATTTT.